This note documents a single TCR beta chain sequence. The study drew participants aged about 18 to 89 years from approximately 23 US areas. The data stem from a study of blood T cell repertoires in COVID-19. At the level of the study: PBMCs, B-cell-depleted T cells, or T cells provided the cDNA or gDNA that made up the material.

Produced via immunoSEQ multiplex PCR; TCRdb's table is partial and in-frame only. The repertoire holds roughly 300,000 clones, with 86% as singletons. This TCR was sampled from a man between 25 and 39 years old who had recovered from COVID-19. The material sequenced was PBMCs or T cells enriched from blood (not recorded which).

CDR3 sequence: CATSRGGTNGELFF. CDR3 sequence (DNA): TGTGCCACCAGCAGGGGCGGGACGAACGGGGAGCTGTTTTTT. The rearrangement joins TRBV15 to TRBJ2-2; D may be TRBD2 (6 bases). The germline CDR1 and CDR2 sequences are LNHNV and YYDKDF (reference sequence). The CDR3 is made up of 14 amino acids. Trimming took 3 bases from V and 7 from J, leaving 12 bases between them.